This section outlines one T cell receptor beta chain sequence together with its context. Original data processing: Amplification of reference gene primers provided the estimated nucleated cell counts. Here immunoSEQ multiplex PCR was the method, and the copy in TCRdb shows in-frame clones only, minus some. V, J and clone size are those of that table, while D and trimming were read from the DNA. The repertoire holds some 390,000 clones, about 88% seen once, with 2.5% to 3.5% in the top ten. The sample originates from a study of blood T cell repertoires in COVID-19. Overall study context: Some COVID-19 samples were acute and others convalescent; all came from the United States, Italy and Spain. Sources were T cells, B-cell-depleted T cells, or PBMCs; the material itself was cDNA or gDNA.

Between the trimmed V and J ends, which lost 3 bases and 4 bases, there was a span of 6 bases. The V gene's germline CDR1 is SNHLY and CDR2 FYNNEI. The CDR3 is made up of 12 amino acids. The J gene is TRBJ1-2, the V gene TRBV2; D remains ambiguous. The receptor comes from a human donor in a cohort sampled during active COVID-19. Source material: peripheral blood. As DNA, the CDR3 is TGTGCCAGCAGTGATCCAGGCTATGGCTACACCTTC. This gives the protein CASSDPGYGYTF.